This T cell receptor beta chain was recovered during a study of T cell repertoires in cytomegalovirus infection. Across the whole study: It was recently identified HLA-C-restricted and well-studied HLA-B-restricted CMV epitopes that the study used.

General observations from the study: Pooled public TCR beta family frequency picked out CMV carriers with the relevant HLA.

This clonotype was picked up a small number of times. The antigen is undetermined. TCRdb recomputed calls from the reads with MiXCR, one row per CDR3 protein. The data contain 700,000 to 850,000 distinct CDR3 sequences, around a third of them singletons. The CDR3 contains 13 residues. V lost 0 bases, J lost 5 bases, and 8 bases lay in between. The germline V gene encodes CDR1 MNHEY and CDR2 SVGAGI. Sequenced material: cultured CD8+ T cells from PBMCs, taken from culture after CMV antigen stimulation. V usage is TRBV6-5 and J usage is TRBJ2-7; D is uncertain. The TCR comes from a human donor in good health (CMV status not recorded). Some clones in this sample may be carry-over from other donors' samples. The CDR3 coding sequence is TGTGCCAGCAGTTACTCGATAAGTCACGAGCAGTACTTC. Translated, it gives CASSYSISHEQYF.